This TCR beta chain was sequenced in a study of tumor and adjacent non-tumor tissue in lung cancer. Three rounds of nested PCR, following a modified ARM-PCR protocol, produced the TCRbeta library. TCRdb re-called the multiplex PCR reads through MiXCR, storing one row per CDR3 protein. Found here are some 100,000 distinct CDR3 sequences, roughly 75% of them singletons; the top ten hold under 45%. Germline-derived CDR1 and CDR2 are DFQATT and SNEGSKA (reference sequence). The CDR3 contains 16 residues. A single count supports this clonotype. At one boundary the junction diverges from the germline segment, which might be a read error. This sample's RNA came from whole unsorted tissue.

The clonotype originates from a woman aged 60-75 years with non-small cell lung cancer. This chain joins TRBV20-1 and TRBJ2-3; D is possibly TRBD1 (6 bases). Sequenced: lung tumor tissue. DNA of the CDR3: TGCAGTGCTACCAACCCCAGAACAGGGTACACAGATAAGCAGTATTTT. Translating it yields CSATNPRTGYTDKQYF.